One and the same sample provided the 32 T cell receptor beta chains below, sequenced in a study of early T cells in non-severe SARS-CoV-2 infection. TCRdb reprocessed the 5' RACE reads via MiXCR and lists one record per CDR3 protein. The table lists about 59,000 distinct CDR3 sequences, roughly a tenth of them singletons. The sample was whole blood. Receptors originate from an adult who was a healthcare worker with PCR-confirmed SARS-CoV-2 infection or an uninfected control (not recorded which).

This clonotype was seen at least ten times. The chain combines TRBV3-1 with TRBJ1-1, with D possibly matching TRBD1 (6 bases). Germline CDR1 is LGHDT and CDR2 is YNNKEL (reference sequence). The CDR3 extends over 15 amino acids. The V and J ends lost 0 bases and 8 bases respectively, with 16 bases between them. In nucleotides, the CDR3 is TGTGCCAGCAGCCAAGAGAGGTGGGACAAAGGGGAAGCTTTCTTT. Translating gives CASSQERWDKGEAFF.

V usage is TRBV10-1 and J usage is TRBJ2-5; D is uncertain. The V end was cut by 6 bases, the J end by 2 bases, with 4 bases between. The CDR3 is 11 residues long. Germline assignment: CDR1 WNHNN and CDR2 SYGVQD (reference sequence). The CDR3 loop reads CASRPQETQYF. CDR3 nucleotides: TGCGCCAGCAGGCCTCAAGAGACCCAGTACTTC.

This clonotype was counted ten times or more. V usage is TRBV7-9 and J usage is TRBJ2-5; the match to TRBD2 covers 10 bases. The CDR3 loop spans 17 amino acids. V shed 3 bases and J 4 bases; nucleotides not matched to a gene: 11. Germline assignment: CDR1 SEHNR and CDR2 FQNEAQ (reference sequence). The CDR3 DNA follows: TGTGCCAGCAGCTTCTACCTACAAAGGACTAGCGGAGAGACCCAGTACTTC. Translation gives CASSFYLQRTSGETQYF. Full variable domain (outside the CDR3, taken from reference TRBV7-9 and TRBJ2-5): DTGVSQNPRHKITKRGQNVTFRCDPISEHNRLYWYRQTLGQGPEFLTYFQNEAQLEKSRLLSDRFSAERPKGSFSTLEIQRTEQGDSAMYLCASSFYLQRTSGETQYFGPGTRLLVL.

In its sample, this clonotype was seen many times. This sequence joins TRBV11-2 and TRBJ1-5, with no clear D. The CDR3 is 12 amino acids. Trimming took off 6 bases at V and 9 bases at J, with 12 bases between the two ends. Germline assignment: CDR1 SGHAT and CDR2 FQNNGV. The CDR3 protein is CASSHSTAPQHF. The DNA of the CDR3 is TGTGCCAGCAGTCACAGCACCGCGCCCCAGCATTTT.

In this sample, this clonotype turned up a few times. This rearrangement joins TRBV5-1 to TRBJ2-3; 7 bases match TRBD1. The CDR3 covers 13 residues. Germline CDR1 reads SGHRS; CDR2 reads YFSETQ. Trimming took 3 bases from V and 4 from J; bases not matched to a gene: 2. As DNA, the CDR3 is TGCGCCAGCAGCTACACAGGGGCAGATACGCAGTATTTT. It is translated as CASSYTGADTQYF.

This clonotype was counted many times. The chain carries TRBV20-1 and TRBJ2-7, with 8 bases lining up with TRBD1. V was clipped by 3 bases and J by 1 base; unmatched bases: 5. The CDR3 length is 14 residues. Germline V gene lookup returns CDR1 DFQATT and CDR2 SNEGSKA (reference sequence). CDR3 in DNA: TGCAGTGCTAGGGTCAGGGGGCTATCCTACGAGCAGTACTTC. Amino acid sequence: CSARVRGLSYEQYF.

This clonotype was observed many times. The V and J genes are TRBV2 and TRBJ2-1, with 8 bases fitting TRBD1. V lost 6 bases and J lost 9; bases outside the gene matches: 10. The CDR3 has 14 amino acids. CDR1 and CDR2 (germline): SNHLY, FYNNEI. Written as DNA, the CDR3 is TGTGCCAGCAGGGTCCAGGGGGCTCCGTCTGAGCAGTTCTTC. It encodes CASRVQGAPSEQFF.

This clonotype was found a few times. The V gene is TRBV6-6, the J gene TRBJ2-2; a possible D gene is TRBD1 (6 bases). Trimming removed 2 bases from V and 1 base from J, with 17 bases in between. The CDR3 covers 18 residues. Germline CDR1 MNHNY, CDR2 SVGAGI (reference sequence). CDR3 amino acids: CASSYGEGVPMNTGELFF. CDR3 sequence (DNA): TGTGCCAGCAGTTACGGTGAGGGGGTGCCGATGAACACCGGGGAGCTGTTTTTT.

On this clonotype itself: This may arise from a read error, as a much more abundant clone is one base away. The CDR3 end shows no conserved phenylalanine or tryptophan, and so a read error is likely. The rearrangement links TRBV12-3 or TRBV12-4 to TRBJ1-4; D might be TRBD1 (5 bases). The CDR3 consists of 18 residues. V lost 6 bases, J lost 0 bases, and 20 bases lay in between. This CDR3 is CASSSSWGPYATNEKLFL. CDR3 nucleotide sequence: TGTGCCAGCAGCTCCTCATGGGGACCCTATGCAACTAATGAAAAACTGTTTTTA.

The V and J genes are TRBV19 and TRBJ2-3; TRBD2 aligns across 8 bases. V gave up 9 bases and J gave up 2 bases; unmatched junction bases: 4. This CDR3 has 13 residues. Germline assignment: CDR1 LNHDA and CDR2 SQIVND (reference sequence). The CDR3 DNA reads TGTGCCAGCTTAGCGGGACCCACAGATACGCAGTATTTT. This gives the protein CASLAGPTDTQYF.

This clonotype was detected ten times or more. The chain uses TRBV29-1 and TRBJ1-1; no firm D call. From germline, CDR1 is SQVTM and CDR2 ANQGSEA. Trimming took 5 bases from V and 1 from J, leaving 5 bases between them. The CDR3 sequence is 11 residues long. The CDR3 coding sequence is TGCAGCGTTTTTGAGAACACTGAAGCTTTCTTT. It yields the protein CSVFENTEAFF.

This rearrangement joins TRBV21-1 to TRBJ1-6; TRBD1 is taken as the D call from the table, unchecked against the DNA. TRBV21-1 is deemed a pseudogene. The CDR3 has 18 residues. This CDR3 reads CASSTPESQGSYNSPLHF. For the CDR3, the DNA is TGTGCCAGCAGCACCCCAGAATCACAGGGATCCTATAATTCACCCCTCCACTTT.

This clonotype was counted at least ten times. The chain has TRBV6-1 and TRBJ2-7; TRBD2 matches at 9 bases. The V and J ends lost 4 bases and 5 bases, in that order; junction bases with no gene match: 15. CDR1 MNHNS and CDR2 SASEGT come from the germline V gene. The CDR3 runs to 17 residues. CDR3 residues: CASSVRTSGFLFDEQYF. Here the CDR3 DNA reads TGTGCCAGCAGTGTTAGAACTAGCGGGTTTTTATTCGACGAGCAGTACTTC.

This chain links TRBV20-1 with TRBJ2-3; TRBD2 matches at 13 bases. The CDR3 consists of 17 residues. Trimming took 0 bases from V and 7 from J; bases not matched to a gene: 10. Germline V lookup: CDR1 DFQATT, CDR2 SNEGSKA (reference sequence). Here the CDR3 reads CSARDDRPGLAGHTQYF. CDR3 in DNA: TGCAGTGCTAGAGATGATAGACCGGGACTAGCGGGGCATACGCAGTATTTT.

This clonotype was counted a few times. V and J are TRBV21-1 and TRBJ1-2; TRBD1 is taken as the D call from the table, unchecked against the DNA. TRBV21-1 corresponds to a pseudogene. The CDR3 covers 16 residues. The CDR3 loop is CASSKRNRPPCLGYTF. In DNA form, the CDR3 reads TGTGCCAGCAGCAAAAGGAACAGGCCTCCTTGTCTTGGCTACACCTTC.

The genes are TRBV7-2 and TRBJ1-2, with D unclear. The germline V and J ends were trimmed by 5 bases and 3 bases, with 13 bases remaining between them. There are 14 residues in the CDR3. CDR1 SGHTA and CDR2 FQGNSA come from the germline V gene. CDR3 loop: CASSRTELDYGYTF. The CDR3 DNA reads TGTGCCAGCAGCCGGACGGAGCTTGACTATGGCTACACCTTC.

This clonotype was picked up many times. This chain uses TRBV5-1 with TRBJ1-5; D gene uncertain. The germline V gene has CDR1 SGHRS and CDR2 YFSETQ. CDR3 length: 14 amino acids. Trimming pared 2 bases from V and 5 bases from J, leaving 11 bases between. For the CDR3, the DNA is TGCGCCAGCAGCTTTTTGGTGGGAGATCAGCCCCAGCATTTT. Encoded protein: CASSFLVGDQPQHF.

This clonotype was observed at least ten times. This chain links TRBV25-1 with TRBJ1-6; D remains ambiguous. This CDR3 comprises 15 residues. V was pared by 3 bases and J by 0 bases, with 6 bases between. The germline V gene has CDR1 MGHDK and CDR2 SYGVNS. The CDR3 DNA follows: TGTGCCAGCAGTGACCGGAGCTCCTATAATTCACCCCTCCACTTT. It specifies CASSDRSSYNSPLHF.

Here the CDR3 reads CASSLGEGGEQYF. For the CDR3, the DNA is TGTGCCAGCAGCTTAGGGGAGGGCGGCGAGCAGTACTTC. This chain uses TRBV11-2 with TRBJ2-7, with 7 nucleotides matching TRBD2. CDR3 length: 13 amino acids. V shed 1 base, J shed 6 bases, and the junction held 3 bases outside the gene matches. Germline V gene data show CDR1 as SGHAT and CDR2 as FQNNGV.

This clonotype was seen ten or more times. The V and J genes are TRBV7-2 and TRBJ1-1, with D tentatively TRBD1 (6 bases). V was shortened by 5 bases and J by 3 bases, with 16 bases between the two germline ends. CDR3 size: 15 residues. Germline V lookup: CDR1 SGHTA, CDR2 FQGNSA. CDR3 DNA sequence: TGTGCCAGCAGCAAAAGGGGGGGGCGAGACACTGAAGCTTTCTTT. This encodes CASSKRGGRDTEAFF.

In this sample, this clonotype turned up many times. The chain links TRBV2 to TRBJ2-5; tentative D call: TRBD2 (6 bases). Looked up from germline, CDR1 is SNHLY and CDR2 is FYNNEI. Trimming shortened V by 3 bases and J by 2 bases, and 10 bases separated the two germline ends. This CDR3 spans 14 amino acids. The CDR3 region is CASSEGGRQETQYF. The CDR3 region has the DNA TGTGCCAGCAGTGAGGGGGGTCGACAAGAGACCCAGTACTTC.

CDR3 sequence (DNA): TGTGCCTGGGGGGGACAGAAGAACATTCAGTACTTC. This sequence encodes CAWGGQKNIQYF. This rearrangement joins TRBV30 to TRBJ2-4, with 7 bases fitting TRBD1. CDR1 and CDR2 from the germline V gene are GTSNPN and SVGIG (reference sequence). The CDR3 loop spans 12 amino acids. J gave up 7 bases and V 5 bases, and 5 bases lay outside the gene matches.

The chain has TRBV20-1 and TRBJ2-7; a possible D gene is TRBD2 (5 bases). Germline values: CDR1 DFQATT, CDR2 SNEGSKA (reference sequence). The V end was cut by 2 bases, the J end by 5 bases, with 19 bases between. CDR3 size: 15 residues. CDR3 sequence reads: CSARPQWDTRDEQYF. As DNA, the CDR3 is TGCAGTGCTAGACCGCAGTGGGATACTAGGGACGAGCAGTACTTC.

V is TRBV11-1 and J is TRBJ1-4; unclear D gene. The CDR3 has 15 residues. Trimming removed 5 bases from V and 3 bases from J, with 13 bases in between. In germline, CDR1 is SGHAT, CDR2 FQDESV (reference sequence). CDR3 loop: CASSATTLPNEKLFF. The CDR3 DNA reads as TGTGCCAGCAGCGCTACCACCCTACCTAATGAAAAACTGTTTTTT.

In its sample, this clonotype was seen a few times. The V and J genes are TRBV20-1 and TRBJ2-3, with TRBD1 identical over 8 bases. The junction had 11 bases not matched to a gene; V was cut back by 4 bases and J by 5 bases. Germline loops: CDR1 DFQATT, CDR2 SNEGSKA (reference sequence). The CDR3 sequence is 15 residues long. Here the CDR3 DNA reads TGCAGTGCTACAATAGGACAGGGCGGACAAGATACGCAGTATTTT. Encoded protein: CSATIGQGGQDTQYF.

The J gene is TRBJ2-1, the V gene TRBV7-9, with unresolved D. This CDR3 contains 13 residues. The V and J ends lost 2 bases and 8 bases respectively, with 10 bases between them. Germline values: CDR1 SEHNR, CDR2 FQNEAQ (reference sequence). CDR3 amino acids: CASSLSQFHEQFF. DNA of the CDR3: TGTGCCAGCAGCTTATCCCAGTTCCATGAGCAGTTCTTC.

This clonotype has ten or more counts. The CDR3 reads CASSSQTGSNSYGYTF. As DNA, the CDR3 is TGTGCCAGCAGCTCGCAGACAGGGTCGAATAGCTATGGCTACACCTTC. This rearrangement joins TRBV7-6 to TRBJ1-2; 7 bases match TRBD1. This CDR3 region has 16 residues. Trimming at V came to 4 bases and at J to 4 bases, leaving 12 bases not matched to a gene. From germline, CDR1 is SGHVS and CDR2 FNYEAQ.

This clonotype was detected many times. V gene TRBV11-2 combines with J gene TRBJ2-6; D remains ambiguous. CDR3 length equals 16 residues. V lost 4 bases and J lost 3, with 13 bases in between. Looked up from germline, CDR1 is SGHAT and CDR2 is FQNNGV. The CDR3 loop is CASSSQLQFGANVLTF. The DNA of the CDR3 is TGTGCCAGCAGCTCACAGTTACAATTTGGGGCCAACGTCCTGACTTTC. The variable domain in full, completed from reference TRBV11-2 and TRBJ2-6, reads EAGVAQSPRYKIIEKRQSVAFWCNPISGHATLYWYQQILGQGPKLLIQFQNNGVVDDSQLPKDRFSAERLKGVDSTLKIQPAKLEDSAVYLCASSSQLQFGANVLTFGAGSRLTVL.

This clonotype showed up just a few times. The J gene is TRBJ2-5, the V gene TRBV19, with 11 bases that match TRBD1. The CDR3 is 16 residues long. Germline V gene sequence: CDR1 LNHDA, CDR2 SQIVND (reference sequence). V dropped 5 bases and J dropped 1; count of bases not matched to a gene: 6. The CDR3 DNA reads TGTGCCAGTAGTCCAAGGACAGGGGGCTTCCAAGAGACCCAGTACTTC. Encoded protein: CASSPRTGGFQETQYF.

This clonotype was seen at least ten times. The chain has TRBV6-6 and TRBJ2-7; no clear D gene. Trimming stripped 5 bases from V and 7 bases from J, with 12 bases between. This CDR3 region has 12 residues. From germline, CDR1 is MNHNY and CDR2 SVGAGI (reference sequence). The chain's CDR3 is CASSHPYGEQYF. The CDR3 DNA reads as TGTGCCAGCAGTCACCCCTACGGGGAGCAGTACTTC.

This clonotype was counted between two and nine times. The chain carries TRBV6-1 and TRBJ2-5, with 9 bases identical to TRBD1. The germline CDR1 and CDR2 sequences are MNHNS and SASEGT. The CDR3 length is 15 residues. After removal of 5 bases from V and 4 bases from J, the junction contained 8 bases not matched to a gene. The CDR3 region has the DNA TGTGCCAGCAGTTTAACGGGACAGGGAGGAGAGACCCAGTACTTC. Residues: CASSLTGQGGETQYF.

The chain employs TRBV29-1 and TRBJ2-3; D not certain. With 7 bases removed from V and 0 bases from J, the gap between germline ends came to 8 bases. The CDR3 spans 12 residues. From germline, CDR1 is SQVTM and CDR2 ANQGSEA. The CDR3 bases are TGCAGCGCCCCGATCAGCACAGATACGCAGTATTTT. Translated: CSAPISTDTQYF.